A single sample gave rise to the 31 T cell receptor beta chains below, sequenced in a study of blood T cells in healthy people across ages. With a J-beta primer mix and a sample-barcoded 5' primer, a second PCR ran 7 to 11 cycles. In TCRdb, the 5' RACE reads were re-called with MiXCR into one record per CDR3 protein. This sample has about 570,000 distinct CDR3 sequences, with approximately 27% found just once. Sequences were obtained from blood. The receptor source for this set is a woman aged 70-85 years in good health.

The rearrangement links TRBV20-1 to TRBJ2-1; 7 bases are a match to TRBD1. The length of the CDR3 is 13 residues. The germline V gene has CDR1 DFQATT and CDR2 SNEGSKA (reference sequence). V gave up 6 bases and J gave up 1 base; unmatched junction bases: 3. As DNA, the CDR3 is TGCAGTGCCAGACAGGGATCCTACAATGAGCAGTTCTTC. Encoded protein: CSARQGSYNEQFF.

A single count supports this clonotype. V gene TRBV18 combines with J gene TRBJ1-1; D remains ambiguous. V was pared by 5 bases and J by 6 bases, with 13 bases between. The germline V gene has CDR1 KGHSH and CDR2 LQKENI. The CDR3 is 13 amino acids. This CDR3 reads CASSNSANAEAFF. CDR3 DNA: TGTGCCAGCTCAAACTCTGCCAACGCTGAAGCTTTCTTT.

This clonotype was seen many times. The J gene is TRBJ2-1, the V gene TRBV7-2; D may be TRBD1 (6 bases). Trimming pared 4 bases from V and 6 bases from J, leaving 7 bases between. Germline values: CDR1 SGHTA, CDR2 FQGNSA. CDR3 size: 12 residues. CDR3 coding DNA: TGTGCCAGCAGCTCACAGGGCAATGAGCAGTTCTTC. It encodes CASSSQGNEQFF.

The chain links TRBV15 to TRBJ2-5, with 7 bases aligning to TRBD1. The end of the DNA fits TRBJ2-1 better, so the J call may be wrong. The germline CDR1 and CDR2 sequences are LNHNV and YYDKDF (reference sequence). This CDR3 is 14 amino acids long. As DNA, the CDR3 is TGTGCCACCAGCTGGCTAGGGACAGCTAATGAGCAGTTCTTC. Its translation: CATSWLGTANEQFF.

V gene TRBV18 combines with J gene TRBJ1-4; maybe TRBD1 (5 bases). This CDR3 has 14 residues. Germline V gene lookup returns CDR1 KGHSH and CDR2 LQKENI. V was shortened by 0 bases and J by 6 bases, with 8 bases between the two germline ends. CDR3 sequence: CASSPPGTDEKLFF. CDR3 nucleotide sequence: TGTGCCAGCTCACCACCCGGGACGGATGAAAAACTGTTTTTT.

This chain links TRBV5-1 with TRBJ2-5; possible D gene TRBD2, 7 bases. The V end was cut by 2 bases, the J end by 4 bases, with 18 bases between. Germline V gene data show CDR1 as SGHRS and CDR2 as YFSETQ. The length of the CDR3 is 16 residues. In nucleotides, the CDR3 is TGCGCCAGCAGCTTTCGGGGGGCCACCTTCCGAGAGACCCAGTACTTC. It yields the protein CASSFRGATFRETQYF.

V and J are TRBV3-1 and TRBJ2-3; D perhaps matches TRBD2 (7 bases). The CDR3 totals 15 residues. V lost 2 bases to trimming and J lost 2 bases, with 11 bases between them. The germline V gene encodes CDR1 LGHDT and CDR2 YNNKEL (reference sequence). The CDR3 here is CASSQPGGHTDTQYF. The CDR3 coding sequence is TGTGCCAGCAGCCAACCCGGGGGGCACACAGATACGCAGTATTTT.

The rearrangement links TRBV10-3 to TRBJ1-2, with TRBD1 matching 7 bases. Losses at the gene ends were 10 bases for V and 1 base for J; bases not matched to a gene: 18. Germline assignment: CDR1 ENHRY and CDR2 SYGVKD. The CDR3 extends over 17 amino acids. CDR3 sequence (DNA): TGTGCCACCGAACCCACCGGGACAGTGCTTATTAACTATGGCTACACCTTC. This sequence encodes CATEPTGTVLINYGYTF.

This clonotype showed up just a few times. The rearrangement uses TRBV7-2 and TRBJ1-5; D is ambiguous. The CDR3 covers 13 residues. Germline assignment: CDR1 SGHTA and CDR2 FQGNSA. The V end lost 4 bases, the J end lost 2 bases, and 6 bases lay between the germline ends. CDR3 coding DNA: TGTGCCAGCAGCTATCAGGGCAATCAGCCCCAGCATTTT. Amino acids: CASSYQGNQPQHF.

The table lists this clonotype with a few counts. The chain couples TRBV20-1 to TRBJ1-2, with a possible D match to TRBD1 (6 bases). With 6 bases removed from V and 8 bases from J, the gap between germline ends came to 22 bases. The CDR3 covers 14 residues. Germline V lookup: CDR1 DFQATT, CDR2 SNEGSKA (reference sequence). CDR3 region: CSATARTGAGGYTF. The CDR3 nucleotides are TGCAGTGCCACGGCGCGTACGGGGGCGGGGGGCTACACCTTC.

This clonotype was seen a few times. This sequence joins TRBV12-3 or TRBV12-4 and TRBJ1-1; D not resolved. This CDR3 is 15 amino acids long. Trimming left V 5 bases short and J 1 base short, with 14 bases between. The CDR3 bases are TGTGCCAGCAGTCCCCTGATGACGAGGAACACTGAAGCTTTCTTT. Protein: CASSPLMTRNTEAFF.

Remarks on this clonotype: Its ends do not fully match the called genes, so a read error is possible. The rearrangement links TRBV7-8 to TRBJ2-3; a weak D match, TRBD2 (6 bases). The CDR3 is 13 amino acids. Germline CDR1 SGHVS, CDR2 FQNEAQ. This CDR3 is CASSLTLLRDSDF. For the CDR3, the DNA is TGTGCCAGCAGCTTAACCCTCCTCCGGGACTCTGATTTT.

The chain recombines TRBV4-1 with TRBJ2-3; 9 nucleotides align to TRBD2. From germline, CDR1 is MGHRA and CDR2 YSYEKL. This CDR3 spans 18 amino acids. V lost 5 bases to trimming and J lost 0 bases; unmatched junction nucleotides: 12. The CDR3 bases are TGCGCCAGCAGCGGTAAAGCGGGGGGACAATCTAGCACAGATACGCAGTATTTT. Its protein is CASSGKAGGQSSTDTQYF.

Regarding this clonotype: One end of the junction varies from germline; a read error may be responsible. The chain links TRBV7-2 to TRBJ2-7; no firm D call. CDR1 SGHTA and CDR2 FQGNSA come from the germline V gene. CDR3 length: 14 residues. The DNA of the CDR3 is TGTGCCAGCAGCTTAGATTACAGTTCCTACGCGCAGTACTTC. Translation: CASSLDYSSYAQYF. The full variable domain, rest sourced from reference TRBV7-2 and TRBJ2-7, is GAGVSQSPSNKVTEKGKDVELRCDPISGHTALYWYRQSLGQGLEFLIYFQGNSAPDKSGLPSDRFSAERTGGSVSTLTIQRTQQEDSAVYLCASSLDYSSYAQYFGPGTRLTVT.

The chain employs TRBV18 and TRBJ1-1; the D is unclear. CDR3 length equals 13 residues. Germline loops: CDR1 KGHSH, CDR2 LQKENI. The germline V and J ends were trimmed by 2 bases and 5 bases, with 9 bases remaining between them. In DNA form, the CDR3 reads TGTGCCAGCTCACCATCAAGGAGTACTGAAGCTTTCTTT. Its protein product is CASSPSRSTEAFF.

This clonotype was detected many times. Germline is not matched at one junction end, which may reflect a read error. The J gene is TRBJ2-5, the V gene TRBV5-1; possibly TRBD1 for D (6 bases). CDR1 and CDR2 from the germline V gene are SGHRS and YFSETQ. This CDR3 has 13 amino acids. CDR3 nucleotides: TGTGCCAGCAGCTCCACAGGGCAAGAGACCCAGTACTTC. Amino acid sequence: CASSSTGQETQYF.

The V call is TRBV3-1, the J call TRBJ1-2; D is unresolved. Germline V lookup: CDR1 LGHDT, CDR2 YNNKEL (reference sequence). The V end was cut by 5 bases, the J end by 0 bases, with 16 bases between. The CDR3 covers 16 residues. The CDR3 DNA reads TGTGCCAGCAGCACCCGGACCCAGCCTACTAACTATGGCTACACCTTC. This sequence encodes CASSTRTQPTNYGYTF.

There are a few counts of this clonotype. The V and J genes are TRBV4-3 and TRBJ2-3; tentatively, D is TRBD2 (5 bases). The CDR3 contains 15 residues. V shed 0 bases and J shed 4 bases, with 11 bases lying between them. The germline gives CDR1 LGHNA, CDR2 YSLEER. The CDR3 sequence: CASSQEEGGPDTQYF. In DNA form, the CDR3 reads TGCGCCAGCAGCCAAGAAGAGGGCGGGCCAGATACGCAGTATTTT.

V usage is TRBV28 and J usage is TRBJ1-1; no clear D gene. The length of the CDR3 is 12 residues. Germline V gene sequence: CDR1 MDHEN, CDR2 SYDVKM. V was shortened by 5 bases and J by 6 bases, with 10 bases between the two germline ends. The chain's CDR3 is CASSRTVAEAFF. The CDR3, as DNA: TGTGCCAGCAGTAGAACGGTAGCTGAAGCTTTCTTT.

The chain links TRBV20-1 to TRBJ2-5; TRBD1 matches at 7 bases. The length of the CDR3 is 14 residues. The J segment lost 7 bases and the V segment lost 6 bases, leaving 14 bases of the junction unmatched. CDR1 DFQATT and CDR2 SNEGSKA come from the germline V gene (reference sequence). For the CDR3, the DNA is TGCAGTGCCACACCTTCGACAGGGTTGAGGACCCAGTACTTC. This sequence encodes CSATPSTGLRTQYF.

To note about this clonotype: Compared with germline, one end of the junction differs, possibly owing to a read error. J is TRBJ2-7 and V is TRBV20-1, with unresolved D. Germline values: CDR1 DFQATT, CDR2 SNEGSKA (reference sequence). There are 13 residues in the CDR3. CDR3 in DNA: TGCAGTGCTGGAGAAGGAGCCCGCTACGAGCAGTACTTC. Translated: CSAGEGARYEQYF.

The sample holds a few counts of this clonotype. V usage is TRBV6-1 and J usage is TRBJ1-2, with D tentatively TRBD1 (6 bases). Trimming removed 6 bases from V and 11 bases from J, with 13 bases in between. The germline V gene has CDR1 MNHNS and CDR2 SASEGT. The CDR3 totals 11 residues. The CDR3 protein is CASSPTGRYTF. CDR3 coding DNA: TGTGCCAGCAGCCCGACAGGAAGATACACCTTC.

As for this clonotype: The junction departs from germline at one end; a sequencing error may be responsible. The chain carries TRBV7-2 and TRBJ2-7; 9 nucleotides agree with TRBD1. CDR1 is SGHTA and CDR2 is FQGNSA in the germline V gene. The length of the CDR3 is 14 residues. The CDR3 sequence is CVSSYGTGNYEQYF. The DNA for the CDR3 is TGTGTCAGCAGCTATGGGACAGGGAACTACGAGCAGTACTTC.

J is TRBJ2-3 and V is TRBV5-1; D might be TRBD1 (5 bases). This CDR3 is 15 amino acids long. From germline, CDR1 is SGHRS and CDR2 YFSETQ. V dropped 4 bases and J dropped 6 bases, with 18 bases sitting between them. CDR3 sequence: CASSQGAGFSDTQYF. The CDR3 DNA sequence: TGCGCCAGCAGCCAAGGAGCAGGGTTCTCGGATACGCAGTATTTT.

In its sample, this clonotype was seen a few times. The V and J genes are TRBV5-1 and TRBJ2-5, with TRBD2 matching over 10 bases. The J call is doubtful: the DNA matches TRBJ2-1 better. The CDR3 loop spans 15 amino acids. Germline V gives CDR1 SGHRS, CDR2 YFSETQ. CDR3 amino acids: CASSERGGLVNEQFF. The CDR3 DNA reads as TGCGCCAGCAGCGAGCGGGGGGGCCTCGTCAATGAGCAGTTCTTC.

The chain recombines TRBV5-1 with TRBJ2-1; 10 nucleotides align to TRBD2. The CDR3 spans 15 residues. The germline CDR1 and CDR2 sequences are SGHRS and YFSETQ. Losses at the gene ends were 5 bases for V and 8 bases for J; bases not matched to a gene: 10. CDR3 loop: CASRLEGLAGDEQFF. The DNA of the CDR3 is TGCGCCAGCAGGCTGGAGGGTCTAGCGGGGGATGAGCAGTTCTTC.

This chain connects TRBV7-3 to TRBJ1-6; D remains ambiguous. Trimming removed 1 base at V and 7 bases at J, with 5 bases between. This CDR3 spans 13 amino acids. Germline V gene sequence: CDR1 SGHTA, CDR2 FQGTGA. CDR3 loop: CASSLNWNSPLHF. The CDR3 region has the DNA TGTGCCAGCAGCTTAAACTGGAATTCACCCCTCCACTTT. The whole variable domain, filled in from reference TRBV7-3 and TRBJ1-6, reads GAGVSQTPSNKVTEKGKYVELRCDPISGHTALYWYRQSLGQGPEFLIYFQGTGAADDSGLPNDRFFAVRPEGSVSTLKIQRTERGDSAVYLCASSLNWNSPLHFGNGTRLTVT.

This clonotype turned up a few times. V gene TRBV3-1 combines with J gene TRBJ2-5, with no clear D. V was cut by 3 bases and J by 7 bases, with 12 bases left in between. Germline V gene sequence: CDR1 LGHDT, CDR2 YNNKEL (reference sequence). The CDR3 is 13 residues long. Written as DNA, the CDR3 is TGTGCCAGCAGCCAGGGTTTCATAGGGACCCAGTACTTC. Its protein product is CASSQGFIGTQYF.

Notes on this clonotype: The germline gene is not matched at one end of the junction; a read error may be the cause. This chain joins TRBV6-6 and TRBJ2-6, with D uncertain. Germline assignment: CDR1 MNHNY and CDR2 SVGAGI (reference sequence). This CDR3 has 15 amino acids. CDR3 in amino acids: CVSSYPSSGANVLTF. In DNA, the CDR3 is TGTGTCAGCAGTTACCCGAGCTCTGGGGCCAACGTCCTGACTTTC.

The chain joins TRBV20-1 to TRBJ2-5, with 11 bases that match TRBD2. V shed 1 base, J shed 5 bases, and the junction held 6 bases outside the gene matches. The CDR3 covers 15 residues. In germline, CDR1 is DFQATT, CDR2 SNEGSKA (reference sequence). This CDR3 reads CSARVAGGLVETQYF. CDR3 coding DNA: TGCAGTGCTAGAGTAGCGGGGGGGTTAGTTGAGACCCAGTACTTC.

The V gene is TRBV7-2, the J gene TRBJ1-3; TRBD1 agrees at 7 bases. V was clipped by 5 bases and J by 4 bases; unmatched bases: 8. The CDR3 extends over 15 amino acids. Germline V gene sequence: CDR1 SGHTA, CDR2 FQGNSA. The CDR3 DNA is TGTGCCAGCAGCCCTCAGCCGGGACAGGGAAACACCATATATTTT. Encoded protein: CASSPQPGQGNTIYF. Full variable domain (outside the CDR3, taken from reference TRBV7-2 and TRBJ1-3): GAGVSQSPSNKVTEKGKDVELRCDPISGHTALYWYRQSLGQGLEFLIYFQGNSAPDKSGLPSDRFSAERTGGSVSTLTIQRTQQEDSAVYLCASSPQPGQGNTIYFGEGSWLTVV.